Reported below is one T cell receptor beta chain. Here immunoSEQ multiplex PCR was the method, and the copy in TCRdb shows in-frame clones only, minus some. The sample contains about 63,000 clones, 85% to 90% of which appear only once. These data are taken from a study of blood T cell repertoires in COVID-19. About the research overall: Whether acute or convalescent, the COVID-19 samples came from the United States, Italy and Spain.

The germline gives CDR1 MNHEY, CDR2 SMNVEV (reference sequence). With 1 base clipped from V and 1 base from J, the junction kept 3 bases outside the gene matches. This CDR3 is 16 amino acids long. Sequencing was done on a sample of peripheral blood. The receptor comes from a man between 45 and 60 years old with active COVID-19. This sequence joins TRBV27 and TRBJ2-2; 7 bases map to TRBD2. The CDR3 loop is CASSLLGGRNTGELFF. The DNA for the CDR3 is TGTGCCAGCAGTTTATTAGGCGGGAGGAACACCGGGGAGCTGTTTTTT.